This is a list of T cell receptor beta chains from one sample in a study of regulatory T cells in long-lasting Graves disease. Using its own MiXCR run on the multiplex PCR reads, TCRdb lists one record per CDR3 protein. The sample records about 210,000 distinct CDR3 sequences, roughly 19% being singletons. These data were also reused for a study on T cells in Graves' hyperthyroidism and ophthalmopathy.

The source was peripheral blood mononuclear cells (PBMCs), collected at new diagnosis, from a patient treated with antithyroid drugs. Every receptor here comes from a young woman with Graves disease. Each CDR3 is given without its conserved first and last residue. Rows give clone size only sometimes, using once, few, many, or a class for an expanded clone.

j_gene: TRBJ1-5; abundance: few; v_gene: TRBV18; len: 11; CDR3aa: ASSPDRGQPQH
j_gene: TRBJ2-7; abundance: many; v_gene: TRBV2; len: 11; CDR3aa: ASSGRRHGEQY
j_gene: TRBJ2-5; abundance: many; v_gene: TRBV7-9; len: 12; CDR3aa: ASSVAGFQETQY
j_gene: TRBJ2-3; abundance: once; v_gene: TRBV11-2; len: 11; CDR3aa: ASTNQGIRTQY
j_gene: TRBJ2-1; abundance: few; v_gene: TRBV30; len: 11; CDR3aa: AWTTGLGNEQF
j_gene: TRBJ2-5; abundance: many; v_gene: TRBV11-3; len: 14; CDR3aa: ASSLRTHIRQETQY
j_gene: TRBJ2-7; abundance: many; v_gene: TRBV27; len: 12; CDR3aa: ASSHGTNSYEQY
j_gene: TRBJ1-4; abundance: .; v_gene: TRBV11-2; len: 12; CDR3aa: ASSSEGRNEKLL
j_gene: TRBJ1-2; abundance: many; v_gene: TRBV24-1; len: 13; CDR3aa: ATSRTGGSNYGYT
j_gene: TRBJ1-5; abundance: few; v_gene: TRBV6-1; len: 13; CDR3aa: ASRRDGRGNQPQH
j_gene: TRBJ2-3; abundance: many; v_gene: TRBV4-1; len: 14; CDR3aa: ASSQPGGARTDTQY
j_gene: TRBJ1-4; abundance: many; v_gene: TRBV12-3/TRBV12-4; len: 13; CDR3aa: ASTNRGAGIGKLF
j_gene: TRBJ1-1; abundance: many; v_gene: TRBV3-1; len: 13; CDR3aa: ASSLSGRMNTEAF
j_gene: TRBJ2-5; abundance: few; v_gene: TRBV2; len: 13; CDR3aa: ASSETAWLQETQY
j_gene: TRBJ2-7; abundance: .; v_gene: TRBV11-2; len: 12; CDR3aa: ASSLQRIDSEQY